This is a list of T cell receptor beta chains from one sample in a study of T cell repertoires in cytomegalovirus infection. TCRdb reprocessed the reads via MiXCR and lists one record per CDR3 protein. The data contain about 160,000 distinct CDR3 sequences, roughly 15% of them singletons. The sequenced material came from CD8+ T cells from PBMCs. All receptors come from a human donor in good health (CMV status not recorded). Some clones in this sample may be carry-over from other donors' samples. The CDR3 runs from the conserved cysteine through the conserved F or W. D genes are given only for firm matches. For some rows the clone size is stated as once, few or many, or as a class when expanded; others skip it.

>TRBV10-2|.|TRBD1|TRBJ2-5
TGCGCCAGCAGTGGGACGGACAGGGGAGAAGAGACCCAGTACTTC
CASSGTDRGEETQYF
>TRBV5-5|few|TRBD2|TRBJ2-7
TGTGCCAGCAGGGAGGAACTAGCGATAGAAAGGTTCGTCTCCTACGAGCAGTACTTC
CASREELAIERFVSYEQYF
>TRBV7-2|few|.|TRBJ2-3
TGTGCCAGCAGCTCGAACGCTTATACGCAGTATTTT
CASSSNAYTQYF
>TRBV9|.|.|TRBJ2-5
TGTGCCAGCAGCGTAGCGGCTAGCGAAGAGACCCAGTACTTC
CASSVAASEETQYF
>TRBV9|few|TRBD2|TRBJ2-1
TGTGCCAGCAGTCTAGGGACTAGCGGGAACAGATTCTTC
CASSLGTSGNRFF
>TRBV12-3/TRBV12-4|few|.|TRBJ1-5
TGTGCCAGCAGCCTTGATGGGGGGTTAGGCCAGCCCCAGCATTTT
CASSLDGGLGQPQHF
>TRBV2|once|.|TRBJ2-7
TGTGCCAGCAGATATTACGAGCAGTACTTC
CASRYYEQYF
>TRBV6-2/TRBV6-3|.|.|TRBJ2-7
TGTGCCAGCAGTTACTTCAGTGGACTCTCCTACGAGCAGTACTTC
CASSYFSGLSYEQYF
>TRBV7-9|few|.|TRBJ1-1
TGTGCCAGCAGCTTCTCAGTAAGTGACGCTTTCTTT
CASSFSVSDAFF
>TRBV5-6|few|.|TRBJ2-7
TGTGCCAGCAGCCGAGCTTCCTACGAGCAGTACTTC
CASSRASYEQYF
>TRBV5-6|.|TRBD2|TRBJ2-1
TGTGCCAGCAGCTTGTCGGGGGGGCTCTACAATGAGCAGTTCTTC
CASSLSGGLYNEQFF
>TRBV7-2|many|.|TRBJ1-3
TGTGCCAGCAGCTTAGAAGGGCCAGGGGGAAACACCATATATTTT
CASSLEGPGGNTIYF
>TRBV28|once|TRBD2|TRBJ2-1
TGTGCCAGCAGTTTCGGACTAGCCGAATTGGACGAGCAGTTCTTC
CASSFGLAELDEQFF
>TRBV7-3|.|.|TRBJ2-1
TGTGCCAGCAGCTTAATTGTGGGGGAGCAGAATGAGCAGTTCTTC
CASSLIVGEQNEQFF
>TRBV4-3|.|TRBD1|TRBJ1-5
TGCGCCAGCAGCCAGAGGGACAGCCGACAGGAGCCCCAGCATTTT
CASSQRDSRQEPQHF
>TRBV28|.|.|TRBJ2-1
TGTGCCAGCAGTTTTGGCCTCCCGGGCCAAGAGGGATACAATGAGCAGTTCTTC
CASSFGLPGQEGYNEQFF
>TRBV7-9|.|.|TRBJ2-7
TGTGCCAGGAGCTTAGCCCCGCCCGGCGAGCAGTACTTC
CARSLAPPGEQYF
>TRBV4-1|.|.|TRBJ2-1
TGCGCCAGCAGCCAAGATCCCGTTACCAATGAGCAGTTCTTC
CASSQDPVTNEQFF
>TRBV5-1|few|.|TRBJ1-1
TGCGCCAGCAGTTCTAGGGTTGACGGCACTGAAGCTTTCTTT
CASSSRVDGTEAFF
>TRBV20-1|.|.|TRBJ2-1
TGCAGTGCTAGAGATTCCCATCTAGGTTTC
CSARDSHLGF
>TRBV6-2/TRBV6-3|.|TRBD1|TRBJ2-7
TGTGCCCGCAATAAGGACAGGGGGCTCGGAGAGCAGTACTTC
CARNKDRGLGEQYF
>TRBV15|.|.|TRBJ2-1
TGTGCCACCAGCTTGCGGTCCTACAATGAGCAGTTCTTC
CATSLRSYNEQFF
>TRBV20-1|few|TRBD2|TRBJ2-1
TGCAGTGCTAGAGATCAGACTAGCGAAAGTGGAGATGAGCAGTTCTTC
CSARDQTSESGDEQFF
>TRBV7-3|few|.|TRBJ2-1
TGTGCCAGCAGCTCCTCGGGGCAAGAGCAGTTCTTC
CASSSSGQEQFF
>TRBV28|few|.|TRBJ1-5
TGTGCCAGCAGTTCGCGAGACGGGGTTCAGCCCCAGCATTTT
CASSSRDGVQPQHF
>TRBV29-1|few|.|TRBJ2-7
TGCAGCGTTGAACGACTCGGCAGCGCCTACGAGCAGTACTTC
CSVERLGSAYEQYF
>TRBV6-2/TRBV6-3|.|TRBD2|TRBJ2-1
TGTGCCTGCTGGTCGGCGGGGGGACTTGTTGAGCAGTTCTTC
CACWSAGGLVEQFF
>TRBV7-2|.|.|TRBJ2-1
TGTGCCAGCAGCTTGGAACCCCAGGTTTTCTTC
CASSLEPQVFF
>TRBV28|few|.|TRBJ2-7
TGTGCCAGCAGTTTATACAATTTAGCGGTGGGGTCCACCTACGAGCAGTACTTC
CASSLYNLAVGSTYEQYF
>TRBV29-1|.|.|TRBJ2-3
TGCAGCGTTGCAGGGGAGAGCACAGATACGCAGTATTTT
CSVAGESTDTQYF
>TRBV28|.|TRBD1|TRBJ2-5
TGTGCCAGCAGTTGGAAGACAGGGATTGAAGAGACCCAGTACTTC
CASSWKTGIEETQYF